This T cell receptor beta chain was found in a study of T cells in Graves' hyperthyroidism and ophthalmopathy. Authors of the study amplified TCR beta CDR3 regions from RNA transcripts. The TCR CDR3 was amplified in a first-round RT-PCR using the HTBI primer set. Via MiXCR, TCRdb re-called the multiplex PCR reads, giving one row per CDR3 protein. The data hold over 150,000 distinct CDR3 sequences, with roughly a sixth observed a single time. With respect to this clonotype: The antigen is not known.

The CDR3 spans 12 residues. Germline loops: CDR1 LNHDA, CDR2 SQIVND (reference sequence). Trimming took off 3 bases at V and 7 bases at J, with 7 bases between the two ends. Findings and caveats of the study: A median around 6.4 months before onset, the model predicted ophthalmopathy. Expanded thyroid clonotypes (above 0.001) were mostly also found in blood.

The origin of this receptor is a woman between 45 and 65 years old with Graves' hyperthyroidism. This chain uses TRBV19 with TRBJ2-1; D is ambiguous. The sequenced sample consisted of blood. CDR3 protein: CASSIRVNEQFF. The CDR3 coding sequence is TGTGCCAGTAGTATTAGGGTTAATGAGCAGTTCTTC.